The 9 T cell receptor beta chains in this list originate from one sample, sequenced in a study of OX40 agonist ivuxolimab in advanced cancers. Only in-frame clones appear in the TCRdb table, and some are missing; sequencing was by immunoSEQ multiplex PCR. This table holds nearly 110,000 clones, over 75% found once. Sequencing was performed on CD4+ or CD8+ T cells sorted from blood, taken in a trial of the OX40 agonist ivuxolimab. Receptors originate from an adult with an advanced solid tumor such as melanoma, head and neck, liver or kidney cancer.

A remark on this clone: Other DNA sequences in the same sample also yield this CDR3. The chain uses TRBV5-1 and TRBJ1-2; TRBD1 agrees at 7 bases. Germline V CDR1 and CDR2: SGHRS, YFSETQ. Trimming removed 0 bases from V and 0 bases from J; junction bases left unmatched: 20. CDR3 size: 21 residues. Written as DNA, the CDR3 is TGCGCCAGCAGCTTGGGGATACGGGGCCCTATCGGCAGGGGGGCTAACTATGGCTACACCTTC. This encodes CASSLGIRGPIGRGANYGYTF.

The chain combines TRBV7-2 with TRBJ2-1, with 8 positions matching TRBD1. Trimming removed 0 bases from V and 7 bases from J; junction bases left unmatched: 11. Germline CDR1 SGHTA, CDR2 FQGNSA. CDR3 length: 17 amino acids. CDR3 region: CASSLAPGQGRGNEQFF. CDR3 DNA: TGTGCCAGCAGCTTAGCGCCAGGACAGGGTCGAGGGAATGAGCAGTTCTTC.

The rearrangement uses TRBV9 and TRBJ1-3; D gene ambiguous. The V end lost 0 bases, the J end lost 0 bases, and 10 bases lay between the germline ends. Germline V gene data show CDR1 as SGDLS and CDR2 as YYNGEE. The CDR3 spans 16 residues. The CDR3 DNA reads TGTGCCAGCAGCGTAGCCCCGGCGTCCTCTGGAAACACCATATATTTT. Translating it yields CASSVAPASSGNTIYF.

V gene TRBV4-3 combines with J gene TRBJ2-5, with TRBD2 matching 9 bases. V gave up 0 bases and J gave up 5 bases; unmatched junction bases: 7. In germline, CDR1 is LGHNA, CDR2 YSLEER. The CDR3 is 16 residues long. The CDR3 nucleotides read TGCGCCAGCAGCCAAGAATGGCGGGGGGGATCCGAGACCCAGTACTTC. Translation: CASSQEWRGGSETQYF.

The chain's CDR3 is CASSPGGGKNEQFF. The CDR3 region has the DNA TGTGCCAGCAGCCCGGGCGGGGGGAAGAATGAGCAGTTCTTC. The chain uses TRBV7-2 and TRBJ2-1; 8 nucleotides match TRBD2. Germline V gives CDR1 SGHTA, CDR2 FQGNSA. The CDR3 length is 14 residues. The V gene end was trimmed by 5 bases and the J gene end by 7 bases; junction bases not matched to a gene: 7.

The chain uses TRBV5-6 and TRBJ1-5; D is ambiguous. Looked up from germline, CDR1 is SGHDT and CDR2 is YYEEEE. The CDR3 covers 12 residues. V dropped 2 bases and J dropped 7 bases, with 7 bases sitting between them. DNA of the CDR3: TGTGCCAGCAGCTTCGGTGGGCAGCCCCAGCATTTT. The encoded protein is CASSFGGQPQHF.

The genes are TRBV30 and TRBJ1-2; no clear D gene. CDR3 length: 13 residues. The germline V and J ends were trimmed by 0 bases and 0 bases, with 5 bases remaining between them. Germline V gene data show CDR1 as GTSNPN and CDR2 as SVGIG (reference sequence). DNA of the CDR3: TGTGCCTGGAGTGTACGTCCTAACTATGGCTACACCTTC. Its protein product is CAWSVRPNYGYTF.

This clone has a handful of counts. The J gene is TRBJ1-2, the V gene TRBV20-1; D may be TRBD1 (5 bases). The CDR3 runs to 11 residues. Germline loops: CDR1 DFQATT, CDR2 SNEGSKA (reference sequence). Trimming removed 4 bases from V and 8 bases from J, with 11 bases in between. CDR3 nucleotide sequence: TGCAGTGCTACTTTGGGGACCGGCTACACCTTC. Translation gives CSATLGTGYTF.

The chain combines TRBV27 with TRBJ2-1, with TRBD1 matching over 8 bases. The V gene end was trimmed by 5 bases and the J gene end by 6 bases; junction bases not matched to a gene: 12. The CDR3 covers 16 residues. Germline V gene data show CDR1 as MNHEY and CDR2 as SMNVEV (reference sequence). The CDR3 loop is CASSPPGQGPRNEQFF. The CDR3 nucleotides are TGTGCCAGCAGTCCCCCAGGACAGGGTCCCCGCAATGAGCAGTTCTTC.